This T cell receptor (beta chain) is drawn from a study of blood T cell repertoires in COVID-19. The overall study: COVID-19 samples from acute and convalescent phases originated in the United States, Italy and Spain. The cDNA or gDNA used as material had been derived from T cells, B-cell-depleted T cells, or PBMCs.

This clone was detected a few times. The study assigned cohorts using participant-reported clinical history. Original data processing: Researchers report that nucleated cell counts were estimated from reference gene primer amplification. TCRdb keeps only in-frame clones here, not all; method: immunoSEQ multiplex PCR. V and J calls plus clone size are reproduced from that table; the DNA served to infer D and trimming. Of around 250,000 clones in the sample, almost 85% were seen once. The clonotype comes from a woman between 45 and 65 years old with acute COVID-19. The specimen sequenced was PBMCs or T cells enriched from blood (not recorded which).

As DNA, the CDR3 is TGTGCCAGCAGCCTTCGACAGGGTGGCTCCTATAATTCACCCCTCCACTTT. As protein: CASSLRQGGSYNSPLHF. The V call is TRBV13, the J call TRBJ1-6, with 7 nucleotides matching TRBD1. The germline CDR1 and CDR2 sequences are PRHDT and FYEKMQ (reference sequence). Unmatched junction bases numbered 7, after V lost 5 bases and J lost 0 bases. The CDR3 sequence is 17 residues long.